This T cell receptor (beta chain) was captured in a study of cytomegalovirus exposure and HLA in healthy donors. Germline V gene lookup returns CDR1 SGDLS and CDR2 YYNGEE. The CDR3 consists of 17 residues. V lost 0 bases to trimming and J lost 3 bases; unmatched junction nucleotides: 7. Study-wide results and limits: The investigators catalogued about 170 TCR beta chains as cytomegalovirus-associated. In an earlier analysis, productive rearrangement rates for most beta V segments clustered near 90% or 30%.

A note on this clone: What it binds is unknown.

The PCR ran on 60 Vbeta and 13 Jbeta primers. Sequenced by immunoSEQ multiplex PCR; TCRdb stores in-frame clones only, minus some. The sample lists more than 95,000 clones; under 80% were seen once. The chain recombines TRBV9 with TRBJ1-3; 9 positions match TRBD1. Sequencing was done on a sample of PBMCs. This sequence originates from a woman in her late teens or twenties in good health and CMV-seropositive. This chain's CDR3 is CASSVAPGTGLGNTIYF. CDR3 coding DNA: TGTGCCAGCAGCGTAGCTCCCGGGACAGGGCTTGGAAACACCATATATTTT.